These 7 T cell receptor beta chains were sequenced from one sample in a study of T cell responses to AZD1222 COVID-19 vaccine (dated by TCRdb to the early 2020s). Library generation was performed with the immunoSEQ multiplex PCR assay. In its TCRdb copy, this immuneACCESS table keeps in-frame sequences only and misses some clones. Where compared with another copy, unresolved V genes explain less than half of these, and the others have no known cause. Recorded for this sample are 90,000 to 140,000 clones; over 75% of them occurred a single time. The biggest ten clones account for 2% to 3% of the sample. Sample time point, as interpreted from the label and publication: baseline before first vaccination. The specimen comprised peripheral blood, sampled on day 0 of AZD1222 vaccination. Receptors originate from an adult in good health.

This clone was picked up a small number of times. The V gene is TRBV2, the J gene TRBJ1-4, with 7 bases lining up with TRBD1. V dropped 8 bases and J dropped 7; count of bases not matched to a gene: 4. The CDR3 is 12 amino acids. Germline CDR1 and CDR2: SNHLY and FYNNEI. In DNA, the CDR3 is TGTGCCAGCTACCGGGACAGTGAAAAACTGTTTTTT. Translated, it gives CASYRDSEKLFF. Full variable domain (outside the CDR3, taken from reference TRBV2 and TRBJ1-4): EPEVTQTPSHQVTQMGQEVILRCVPISNHLYFYWYRQILGQKVEFLVSFYNNEISEKSEIFDDQFSVERPDGSNFTLKIRSTKLEDSAMYFCASYRDSEKLFFGSGTQLSVL.

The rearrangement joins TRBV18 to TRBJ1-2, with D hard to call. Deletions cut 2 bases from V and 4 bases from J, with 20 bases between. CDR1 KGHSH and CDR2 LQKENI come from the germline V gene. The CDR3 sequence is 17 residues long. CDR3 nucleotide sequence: TGTGCCAGCTCACCAATCTCCAGGACCGAGTCGCGCTATGGCTACACCTTC. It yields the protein CASSPISRTESRYGYTF. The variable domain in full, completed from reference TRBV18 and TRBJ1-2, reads NAGVMQNPRHLVRRRGQEARLRCSPMKGHSHVYWYRQLPEEGLKFMVYLQKENIIDESGMPKERFSAEFPKEGPSILRIQQVVRGDSAAYFCASSPISRTESRYGYTFGSGTRLTVV.

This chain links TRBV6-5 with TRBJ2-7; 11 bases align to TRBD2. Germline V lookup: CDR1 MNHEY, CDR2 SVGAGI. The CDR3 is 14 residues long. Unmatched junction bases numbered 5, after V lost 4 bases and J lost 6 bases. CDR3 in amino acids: CASSFGTSGGEQYF. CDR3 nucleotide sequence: TGTGCCAGCAGTTTCGGGACTAGCGGCGGCGAGCAGTACTTC.

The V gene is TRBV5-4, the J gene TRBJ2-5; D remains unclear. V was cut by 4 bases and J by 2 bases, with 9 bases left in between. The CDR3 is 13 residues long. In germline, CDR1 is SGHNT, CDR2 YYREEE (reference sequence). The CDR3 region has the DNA TGTGCCAGCAGCAGGGAACAGCAAGAGACCCAGTACTTC. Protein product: CASSREQQETQYF.

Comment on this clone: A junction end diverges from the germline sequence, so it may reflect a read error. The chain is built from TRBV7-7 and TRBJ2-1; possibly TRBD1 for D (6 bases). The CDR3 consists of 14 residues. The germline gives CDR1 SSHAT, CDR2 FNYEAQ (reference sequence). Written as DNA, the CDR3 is TGTGCTAGCAGCCCGACCCAGGGGAGCAATGAGCAGTTCTTC. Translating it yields CASSPTQGSNEQFF. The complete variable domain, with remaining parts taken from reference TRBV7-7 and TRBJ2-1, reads GAGVSQSPRYKVTKRGQDVTLRCDPISSHATLYWYQQALGQGPEFLTYFNYEAQPDKSGLPSDRFSAERPEGSISTLTIQRTEQRDSAMYRCASSPTQGSNEQFFGPGTRLTVL.

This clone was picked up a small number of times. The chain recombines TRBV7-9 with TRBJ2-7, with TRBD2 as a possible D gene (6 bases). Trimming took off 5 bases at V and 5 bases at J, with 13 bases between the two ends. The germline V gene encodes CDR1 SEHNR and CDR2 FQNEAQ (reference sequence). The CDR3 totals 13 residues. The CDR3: CASSHGGVDEQYF. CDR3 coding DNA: TGTGCCAGCAGCCATGGAGGGGTGGACGAGCAGTACTTC.

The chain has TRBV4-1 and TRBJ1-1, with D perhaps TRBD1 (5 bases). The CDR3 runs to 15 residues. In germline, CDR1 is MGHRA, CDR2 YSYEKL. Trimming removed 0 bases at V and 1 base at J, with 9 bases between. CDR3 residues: CASSQDLGENTEAFF. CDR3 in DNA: TGCGCCAGCAGCCAAGATCTGGGGGAGAACACTGAAGCTTTCTTT.